The 30 T cell receptor beta chains given below trace back to one sample, sequenced in a study of CD8 T cells in ankylosing spondylitis. TCRdb itself ran the 5' RACE reads through MiXCR, one entry per CDR3 protein. The sample carries 210,000 or so distinct CDR3 sequences, around 24% recorded once. The sample taken for sequencing was blood, either unsorted or a sorted T cell fraction (not recorded which). These receptors all stem from a male donor with ankylosing spondylitis or in good health (not recorded which).

The sample holds a few counts of this clonotype. The genes are TRBV30 and TRBJ1-3; D call uncertain. Germline CDR1 and CDR2: GTSNPN and SVGIG (reference sequence). The CDR3 is 11 amino acids. V was cut by 3 bases and J by 4 bases, with 4 bases left in between. The CDR3 region has the DNA TGTGCCTGGAGCGTCGGAAACACCATATATTTT. This encodes CAWSVGNTIYF.

The table lists this clonotype with many counts. The chain has TRBV3-1 and TRBJ2-7; the match to TRBD1 covers 12 bases. CDR3 length: 15 residues. The germline CDR1 and CDR2 sequences are LGHDT and YNNKEL (reference sequence). The ends lost 3 bases at V and 3 bases at J; junction bases unmatched: 3. CDR3 nucleotides: TGTGCCAGCAGCCAGGGACAGGGGGCTGTCTACGAGCAGTACTTC. Translated: CASSQGQGAVYEQYF.

The chain employs TRBV29-1 and TRBJ1-1; D call uncertain. This CDR3 comprises 11 residues. Trimming shortened V by 0 bases and J by 6 bases, and 5 bases separated the two germline ends. From germline, CDR1 is SQVTM and CDR2 ANQGSEA. The CDR3 DNA sequence: TGCAGCGTTGAAGAGGTACCTGAAGCTTTCTTT. This translates into CSVEEVPEAFF.

The J gene is TRBJ2-5, the V gene TRBV20-1; possible D gene TRBD1, 5 bases. V shed 6 bases and J shed 3 bases, with 17 bases lying between them. There are 14 residues in the CDR3. CDR1 and CDR2 from the germline V gene are DFQATT and SNEGSKA (reference sequence). As DNA, the CDR3 is TGCAGTGCAAACCACGGACACCGGGAAGAGACCCAGTACTTC. This codes for CSANHGHREETQYF.

This chain uses TRBV6-5 with TRBJ1-1; possibly TRBD1 for D (6 bases). The CDR3 has 14 residues. Germline lookup yields CDR1 MNHEY and CDR2 SVGAGI. Trimming removed 2 bases from V and 7 bases from J, with 14 bases in between. CDR3 DNA sequence: TGTGCCAGCAGTTACGGACAGCCAGGATATGAAGCTTTCTTT. Translating gives CASSYGQPGYEAFF.

This clonotype showed up many times. This chain joins TRBV6-6 and TRBJ1-5; D remains ambiguous. The CDR3 loop spans 11 amino acids. V was trimmed by 11 bases and J by 2 bases, leaving 7 bases between them. Germline V gene lookup returns CDR1 MNHNY and CDR2 SVGAGI (reference sequence). CDR3 sequence (DNA): TGTGCCTGTGCCCGCAATCAGCCCCAGCATTTT. Translating it yields CACARNQPQHF.

This clonotype was seen at least ten times. V usage is TRBV11-3 and J usage is TRBJ2-1; D gene ambiguous. This CDR3 has 12 amino acids. Germline V lookup: CDR1 SGHNT, CDR2 YENEEA. Trimming took off 3 bases at V and 8 bases at J, with 8 bases between the two ends. The CDR3 loop is CASSFQGHEQFF. The DNA for the CDR3 is TGTGCCAGCAGCTTTCAAGGGCATGAGCAGTTCTTC.

Points on this clonotype: Germline is not matched at one junction end, which may reflect a read error. This chain links TRBV7-9 with TRBJ2-7; 9 positions match TRBD2. This CDR3 has 14 amino acids. Germline V gene lookup returns CDR1 SEHNR and CDR2 FQNEAQ (reference sequence). The CDR3 sequence is CASSFSGGYYERYF. The CDR3 DNA sequence: TGTGCCAGCAGCTTTAGCGGGGGTTACTACGAGCGGTACTTC.

A note on this clonotype: A read error may be the cause here, since a much bigger clone is one base away. The V gene is TRBV18, the J gene TRBJ2-1, with 12 bases aligning to TRBD2. The trim removed 3 bases at V and 8 bases at J, leaving 5 bases unmatched. Germline loops: CDR1 KGHSH, CDR2 LQKENI. The CDR3 spans 15 residues. The CDR3 DNA reads TGTGCCAGCTCACCCCAGACTAGCGGGGGCGATGAGCAGTTCTTC. Amino acid sequence: CASSPQTSGGDEQFF.

The chain employs TRBV29-1 and TRBJ2-3; D remains unclear. CDR1 SQVTM and CDR2 ANQGSEA come from the germline V gene. This CDR3 comprises 13 residues. Trimming stripped 4 bases from V and 2 bases from J, with 10 bases between. CDR3: CSVGRVLTDTQYF. The CDR3 DNA reads as TGCAGCGTTGGTAGGGTACTCACAGATACGCAGTATTTT.

The chain is built from TRBV25-1 and TRBJ2-7, with D hard to call. CDR1 is MGHDK and CDR2 is SYGVNS in the germline V gene. The CDR3 loop spans 13 amino acids. V lost 5 bases and J lost 4, with 12 bases in between. The CDR3 nucleotides read TGTGCCAGCAGTTCGTTCAAGGCATACGAGCAGTACTTC. Its protein product is CASSSFKAYEQYF.

The V and J genes are TRBV29-1 and TRBJ1-5; D is ambiguous. Germline loops: CDR1 SQVTM, CDR2 ANQGSEA. Deletions cut 4 bases from V and 3 bases from J, with 7 bases between. The length of the CDR3 is 12 residues. CDR3 in DNA: TGCAGCGTTGCAGTGGCCAATCAGCCCCAGCATTTT. This translates into CSVAVANQPQHF.

The chain combines TRBV19 with TRBJ2-1, with a weak D call TRBD2 (6 bases). V was shortened by 4 bases and J by 12 bases, with 19 bases between the two germline ends. The CDR3 loop spans 14 amino acids. The germline V gene encodes CDR1 LNHDA and CDR2 SQIVND (reference sequence). The CDR3 reads CASSRRESDDRQFF. The CDR3 DNA follows: TGTGCCAGTAGTAGGAGGGAGTCCGACGACAGGCAGTTCTTC.

The chain has TRBV5-1 and TRBJ1-2; D ambiguous. V was cut by 2 bases and J by 5 bases, with 10 bases left in between. CDR3 length equals 13 residues. Germline V gives CDR1 SGHRS, CDR2 YFSETQ. The CDR3, as DNA: TGCGCCAGCAGCTTAGGACGGGAATATGGCTACACCTTC. This sequence encodes CASSLGREYGYTF. The full variable domain, rest sourced from reference TRBV5-1 and TRBJ1-2, is KAGVTQTPRYLIKTRGQQVTLSCSPISGHRSVSWYQQTPGQGLQFLFEYFSETQRNKGNFPGRFSGRQFSNSRSEMNVSTLELGDSALYLCASSLGREYGYTFGSGTRLTVV.

J is TRBJ2-7 and V is TRBV2, with unresolved D. V was cut by 2 bases and J by 2 bases, with 10 bases left in between. CDR1 is SNHLY, CDR2 FYNNEI, per germline. The CDR3 spans 14 residues. The CDR3 DNA reads as TGTGCCAGCAGTGAATATCGGCACACCTACGAGCAGTACTTC. As protein: CASSEYRHTYEQYF.

The J gene is TRBJ2-5, the V gene TRBV20-1, with 11 bases matching TRBD2. The V gene end was trimmed by 6 bases and the J gene end by 5 bases; junction bases not matched to a gene: 17. The CDR3 length is 17 residues. Germline V gene lookup returns CDR1 DFQATT and CDR2 SNEGSKA (reference sequence). The CDR3 sequence: CSAKEGLGLAGGETQYF. In DNA form, the CDR3 reads TGCAGTGCCAAGGAAGGTCTGGGGCTAGCGGGAGGTGAGACCCAGTACTTC.

This chain connects TRBV15 to TRBJ2-3; TRBD1 or TRBD2 may be the D gene (5 bases each). The CDR3 extends over 16 amino acids. The V end lost 3 bases, the J end lost 0 bases, and 13 bases lay between the germline ends. Germline V CDR1 and CDR2: LNHNV, YYDKDF (reference sequence). CDR3 amino acids: CATSSPGPPSTDTQYF. The CDR3 coding sequence is TGTGCCACCAGCAGCCCGGGACCACCAAGCACAGATACGCAGTATTTT.

This clonotype was seen at least ten times. The gene calls are TRBV29-1 and TRBJ2-7, with D perhaps TRBD2 (5 bases). Germline V gives CDR1 SQVTM, CDR2 ANQGSEA. The CDR3 is made up of 15 amino acids. With 1 base removed from V and 3 bases from J, the gap between germline ends came to 16 bases. The CDR3 sequence is CSVEGGGSGVYEQYF. CDR3 sequence (DNA): TGCAGCGTTGAAGGAGGAGGATCTGGAGTCTACGAGCAGTACTTC.

The chain combines TRBV7-2 with TRBJ2-3; D possibly corresponds to TRBD1 (6 bases). Trimming cost V 5 bases and J 4 bases, with 10 bases left between them. CDR1 SGHTA and CDR2 FQGNSA come from the germline V gene. The CDR3 has 13 residues. CDR3 sequence: CASSKQGSDTQYF. CDR3 in DNA: TGTGCCAGCAGCAAACAGGGATCAGATACGCAGTATTTT.

This clonotype was detected only a few times. This rearrangement joins TRBV20-1 to TRBJ2-7; D possibly corresponds to TRBD1 (6 bases). Trimming cost V 4 bases and J 3 bases, with 16 bases left between them. This CDR3 spans 14 amino acids. Germline CDR1 is DFQATT and CDR2 is SNEGSKA (reference sequence). CDR3 sequence reads: CSAMVGTSNYEQYF. The CDR3 DNA reads as TGCAGTGCTATGGTAGGGACATCAAACTACGAGCAGTACTTC.

This clonotype has just a few counts. The CDR3, as DNA: TGCAGTGCTAGAGGGGAATACTATGGCTACACCTTC. This sequence encodes CSARGEYYGYTF. This sequence joins TRBV20-1 and TRBJ1-2; D is uncertain. Deletions cut 1 base from V and 3 bases from J, with 6 bases between. There are 12 residues in the CDR3. Germline loops: CDR1 DFQATT, CDR2 SNEGSKA (reference sequence).

This clonotype was observed at least ten times. This sequence joins TRBV9 and TRBJ2-2; D ambiguous. The CDR3 has 15 residues. Trimming removed 0 bases from V and 2 bases from J, with 8 bases in between. Germline V gene sequence: CDR1 SGDLS, CDR2 YYNGEE. The CDR3 DNA is TGTGCCAGCAGCGTAGGACGAAAAAACACCGGGGAGCTGTTTTTT. Translating it yields CASSVGRKNTGELFF.

The V and J genes are TRBV20-1 and TRBJ2-3; D ambiguous. Germline V gene data show CDR1 as DFQATT and CDR2 as SNEGSKA (reference sequence). The ends were cut back, 1 base at V and 0 bases at J, with 2 bases in the middle. This CDR3 contains 12 residues. The CDR3 spells CSARVSTDTQYF. In DNA form, the CDR3 reads TGCAGTGCTAGAGTTAGCACAGATACGCAGTATTTT.

This clonotype was seen at least ten times. This chain links TRBV7-2 with TRBJ2-7, with a weak D call TRBD1 (7 bases). Trimming took 4 bases from V and 5 from J, leaving 15 bases between them. Germline loops: CDR1 SGHTA, CDR2 FQGNSA. This CDR3 has 14 amino acids. The CDR3 DNA reads TGTGCCAGCAGCTCAACGACAGGGAGGAACGAGCAGTACTTC. Translating it yields CASSSTTGRNEQYF.

This clonotype was seen repeatedly, ten times or more. The V and J genes are TRBV4-1 and TRBJ2-7; the match to TRBD1 covers 7 bases. The V gene end was trimmed by 4 bases and the J gene end by 3 bases; junction bases not matched to a gene: 9. CDR1 and CDR2 from the germline V gene are MGHRA and YSYEKL. The CDR3 is 15 amino acids. The CDR3 region is CASSPSGRGNYEQYF. The CDR3, as DNA: TGCGCCAGCAGCCCAAGTGGCAGGGGGAACTACGAGCAGTACTTC.

This chain connects TRBV3-1 to TRBJ2-7; TRBD2 might be the D (6 bases). The CDR3 has 16 residues. Trimming left V 1 base short and J 4 bases short, with 17 bases between. Germline CDR1 reads LGHDT; CDR2 reads YNNKEL (reference sequence). CDR3 nucleotide sequence: TGTGCCAGCAGCCAAGGCGGTAGCGGTGGGAGATACGAGCAGTACTTC. It codes for CASSQGGSGGRYEQYF.

This clonotype occurred many times. The chain uses TRBV20-1 and TRBJ1-1; D ambiguous. V lost 3 bases and J lost 0, with 11 bases in between. The CDR3 loop spans 14 amino acids. Per the germline V gene, CDR1 is DFQATT and CDR2 is SNEGSKA (reference sequence). CDR3 protein: CSASNSALNTEAFF. The CDR3 DNA follows: TGCAGTGCTAGTAACTCCGCGCTGAACACTGAAGCTTTCTTT.

This clonotype was counted many times. The chain has TRBV10-3 and TRBJ2-5; D gene unclear. Trimming took off 3 bases at V and 1 base at J, with 6 bases between the two ends. Germline assignment: CDR1 ENHRY and CDR2 SYGVKD. This CDR3 is built from 13 residues. The CDR3 sequence: CAISDRTQETQYF. CDR3 nucleotides: TGTGCCATCAGTGATCGGACCCAAGAGACCCAGTACTTC.

This clonotype occurred many times. The chain links TRBV6-1 to TRBJ1-3; D not resolved. CDR3 length: 14 amino acids. In germline, CDR1 is MNHNS, CDR2 SASEGT. Trimming took off 2 bases at V and 0 bases at J, with 5 bases between the two ends. CDR3 loop: CASSEFHSGNTIYF. In DNA form, the CDR3 reads TGTGCCAGCAGTGAATTCCACTCTGGAAACACCATATATTTT.

This clonotype was detected only once. The CDR3: CASSTGLAGEGTGELFF. The CDR3 region has the DNA TGTGCCAGCAGCACGGGACTAGCGGGAGAAGGGACCGGGGAGCTGTTTTTT. This chain uses TRBV9 with TRBJ2-2; 14 bases match TRBD2. Germline assignment: CDR1 SGDLS and CDR2 YYNGEE. This CDR3 contains 17 residues. V shed 4 bases and J 5 bases; nucleotides not matched to a gene: 7.